Listed below are T cell receptor beta chains from one sample, sequenced in a study of blood T cell repertoires in COVID-19. Assay used: immunoSEQ multiplex PCR; TCRdb lists only in-frame clones, some missing. The sample has approximately 310,000 clones, more than 75% seen once. The source material was peripheral blood. The receptor set was obtained from a man aged 45 to 65 with active or convalescent COVID-19. CDR3s include the opening cysteine and the closing phenylalanine or tryptophan. Fields, in order: CDR3 DNA, CDR3 protein, J gene, clone size, D gene, V gene. The D gene is left open where the match is weak. Size is stated for part of the rows, as once, few or many counts, or as a class when the clone is expanded.

CDR3 DNA: TGTGCCAGCAGTGGACCTAGCGGGGGGGCACAAGAGACCCAGTACTTC; CDR3 protein: CASSGPSGGAQETQYF; J gene: TRBJ2-5; clone size: -; D gene: TRBD2; V gene: TRBV2
CDR3 DNA: TGTGCCAGCAGTTACTGGGACAGTGCTTCCTGGGGCTACACCTTC; CDR3 protein: CASSYWDSASWGYTF; J gene: TRBJ1-2; clone size: -; D gene: TRBD1; V gene: TRBV6-5
CDR3 DNA: TGTGCCAGCAGCCAGAGGGCTTTCGCCAATGAGCAGTTCTTC; CDR3 protein: CASSQRAFANEQFF; J gene: TRBJ2-1; clone size: -; D gene: -; V gene: TRBV14
CDR3 DNA: TGTGCCAGCTCACCCGGGACAGGGGGGAGAGAAGCTTTCTTT; CDR3 protein: CASSPGTGGREAFF; J gene: TRBJ1-1; clone size: -; D gene: TRBD1; V gene: TRBV18
CDR3 DNA: TGTGCCAGCGATTATGGACAGGGACATGGGAGCACTGAAGCTTTCTTT; CDR3 protein: CASDYGQGHGSTEAFF; J gene: TRBJ1-1; clone size: -; D gene: TRBD1; V gene: TRBV2
CDR3 DNA: TGTGCCAGCAGCCCCCGACAGGGCCCATATGGCTACACCTTC; CDR3 protein: CASSPRQGPYGYTF; J gene: TRBJ1-2; clone size: -; D gene: TRBD1; V gene: TRBV7-2
CDR3 DNA: TGTGCCAGCAGCCAAGGGGGTACAGGGGGCCCTAACTATGGCTACACCTTC; CDR3 protein: CASSQGGTGGPNYGYTF; J gene: TRBJ1-2; clone size: -; D gene: TRBD1; V gene: TRBV4-2
CDR3 DNA: TGTGCCAGCAGCTTAGCGCGGGATTCACCCCTCCACTTT; CDR3 protein: CASSLARDSPLHF; J gene: TRBJ1-6; clone size: few; D gene: -; V gene: TRBV11-3
CDR3 DNA: TGCGCCAGCAGCCTCTCGACCCAGGGGTGGGCCAAAAACATTCAGTACTTC; CDR3 protein: CASSLSTQGWAKNIQYF; J gene: TRBJ2-4; clone size: -; D gene: -; V gene: TRBV5-1
CDR3 DNA: TGTGCCAGCCTTACAGGGACCTATGGCTACACCTTC; CDR3 protein: CASLTGTYGYTF; J gene: TRBJ1-2; clone size: -; D gene: -; V gene: TRBV2
CDR3 DNA: TGTGCCAGCAGTTCGGGACAGGTGGTGAAGAACACTGAAGCTTTCTTT; CDR3 protein: CASSSGQVVKNTEAFF; J gene: TRBJ1-1; clone size: -; D gene: TRBD1; V gene: TRBV28
CDR3 DNA: TGTGCCAGCACCTCACAGCCGGGGAGTGGCTACACCTTC; CDR3 protein: CASTSQPGSGYTF; J gene: TRBJ1-2; clone size: -; D gene: -; V gene: TRBV28
CDR3 DNA: TGTGCCAGCAGCCAAGCCCGGACTAGCCACGCAAGAAGGTTGCAGTACTTC; CDR3 protein: CASSQARTSHARRLQYF; J gene: TRBJ2-7; clone size: -; D gene: TRBD2; V gene: TRBV4-2
CDR3 DNA: TGCAGTGCTAGTCGAAGCGGGAGTTCCACCGGGGAGCTGTTTTTT; CDR3 protein: CSASRSGSSTGELFF; J gene: TRBJ2-2; clone size: -; D gene: TRBD2; V gene: TRBV20-1
CDR3 DNA: TGCGCCAGCAGCCAAGGAATGGGGCAGGGGGAAGAGACCCAGTACTTC; CDR3 protein: CASSQGMGQGEETQYF; J gene: TRBJ2-5; clone size: -; D gene: TRBD1; V gene: TRBV4-3
CDR3 DNA: TGTGCCAGCAGTGAACTGGCAGGGGGAGCAGATACGCAGTATTTT; CDR3 protein: CASSELAGGADTQYF; J gene: TRBJ2-3; clone size: -; D gene: TRBD1; V gene: TRBV6-1
CDR3 DNA: TGTGCCAGCTCACCACCCCTTAGCAGGGAAGGCTACACCTTC; CDR3 protein: CASSPPLSREGYTF; J gene: TRBJ1-2; clone size: -; D gene: -; V gene: TRBV18
CDR3 DNA: TGTGCTAGTGGTTCGGGACAGGGGATGAACAATGAGCAGTTCTTC; CDR3 protein: CASGSGQGMNNEQFF; J gene: TRBJ2-1; clone size: once; D gene: TRBD1; V gene: TRBV12-5
CDR3 DNA: TGCGCCAGCAGCCCCTCAGCGGTAATAGGTATGGATACGCAGTATTTT; CDR3 protein: CASSPSAVIGMDTQYF; J gene: TRBJ2-3; clone size: -; D gene: -; V gene: TRBV5-1
CDR3 DNA: TGTGCCAGCAGTTTAAACAGGTTCGGGACCCAGTACTTC; CDR3 protein: CASSLNRFGTQYF; J gene: TRBJ2-5; clone size: -; D gene: -; V gene: TRBV27
CDR3 DNA: TGTGCCAGCAGCCGCGGGACTAGCGGGAGACCTTACGAGCAGTACTTC; CDR3 protein: CASSRGTSGRPYEQYF; J gene: TRBJ2-7; clone size: -; D gene: TRBD2; V gene: TRBV7-8
CDR3 DNA: TGTGCCAGCAGCTCACAGGCGTATAATTCACCCCTCCACTTT; CDR3 protein: CASSSQAYNSPLHF; J gene: TRBJ1-6; clone size: -; D gene: -; V gene: TRBV7-9
CDR3 DNA: TGTGCCAGCAGTTCAGGGTTGAACACCGGGGAGCTGTTTTTT; CDR3 protein: CASSSGLNTGELFF; J gene: TRBJ2-2; clone size: -; D gene: -; V gene: TRBV6-2/TRBV6-3
CDR3 DNA: TGTGCCAGCAGCCAAGGAAGAGCACCGCAGGGTGAAAAACTGTTTTTT; CDR3 protein: CASSQGRAPQGEKLFF; J gene: TRBJ1-4; clone size: -; D gene: -; V gene: TRBV3-1/TRBV3-2
CDR3 DNA: TGCAGCGTTGTTAAGCGCAGGGATAGCACAGATACGCAGTATTTT; CDR3 protein: CSVVKRRDSTDTQYF; J gene: TRBJ2-3; clone size: -; D gene: -; V gene: TRBV29-1
CDR3 DNA: TGTGCCATTAACCGGGACAGGGGAGCCGAGCAGTACTTC; CDR3 protein: CAINRDRGAEQYF; J gene: TRBJ2-7; clone size: -; D gene: TRBD1; V gene: TRBV10-3
CDR3 DNA: TGTGCCAGCAGTCGGGACTTCGGCTACACCTTC; CDR3 protein: CASSRDFGYTF; J gene: TRBJ1-2; clone size: once; D gene: -; V gene: TRBV12-3/TRBV12-4
CDR3 DNA: TGCGCCAGCAGCTTGGGGACAGGGGCCACCTACGAGCAGTACTTC; CDR3 protein: CASSLGTGATYEQYF; J gene: TRBJ2-7; clone size: -; D gene: TRBD1; V gene: TRBV5-1